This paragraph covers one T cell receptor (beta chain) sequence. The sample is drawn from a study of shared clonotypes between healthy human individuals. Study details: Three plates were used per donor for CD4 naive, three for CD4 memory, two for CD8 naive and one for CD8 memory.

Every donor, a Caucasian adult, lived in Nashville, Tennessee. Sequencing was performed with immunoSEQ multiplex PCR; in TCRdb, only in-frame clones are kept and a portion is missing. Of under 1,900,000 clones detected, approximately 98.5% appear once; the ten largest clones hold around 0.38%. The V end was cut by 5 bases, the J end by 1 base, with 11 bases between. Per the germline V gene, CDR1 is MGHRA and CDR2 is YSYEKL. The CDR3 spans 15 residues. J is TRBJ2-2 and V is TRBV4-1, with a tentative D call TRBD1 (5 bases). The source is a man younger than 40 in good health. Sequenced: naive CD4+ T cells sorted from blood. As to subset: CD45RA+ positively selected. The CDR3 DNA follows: TGCGCCAGCAGCGAAATGACAGAGAACACCGGGGAGCTGTTTTTT. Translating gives CASSEMTENTGELFF.